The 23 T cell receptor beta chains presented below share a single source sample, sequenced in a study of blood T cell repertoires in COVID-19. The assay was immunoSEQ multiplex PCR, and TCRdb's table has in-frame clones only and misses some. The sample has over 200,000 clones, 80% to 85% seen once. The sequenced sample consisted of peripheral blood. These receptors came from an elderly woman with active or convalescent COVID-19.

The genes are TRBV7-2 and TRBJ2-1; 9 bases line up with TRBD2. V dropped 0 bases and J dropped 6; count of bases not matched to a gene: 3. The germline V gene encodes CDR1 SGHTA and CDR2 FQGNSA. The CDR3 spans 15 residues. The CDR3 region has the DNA TGTGCCAGCAGCTTAGCGGGACTAGCTTTCAATGAGCAGTTCTTC. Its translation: CASSLAGLAFNEQFF.

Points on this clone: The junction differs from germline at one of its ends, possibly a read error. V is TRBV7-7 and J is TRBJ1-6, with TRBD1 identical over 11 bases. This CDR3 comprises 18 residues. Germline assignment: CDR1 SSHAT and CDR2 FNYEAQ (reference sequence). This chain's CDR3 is CASSRKDRGLSYNSPLHF. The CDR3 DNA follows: TGTGCTAGCAGCCGCAAGGACAGGGGGCTTTCCTATAATTCACCCCTCCACTTT.

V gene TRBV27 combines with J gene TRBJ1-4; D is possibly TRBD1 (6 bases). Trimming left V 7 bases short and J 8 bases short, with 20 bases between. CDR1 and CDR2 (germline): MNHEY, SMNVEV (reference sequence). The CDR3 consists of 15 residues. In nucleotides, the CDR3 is TGTGCCAGCACTCCTTACCCAGGACAGCGCGAAAAACTGTTTTTT. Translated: CASTPYPGQREKLFF.

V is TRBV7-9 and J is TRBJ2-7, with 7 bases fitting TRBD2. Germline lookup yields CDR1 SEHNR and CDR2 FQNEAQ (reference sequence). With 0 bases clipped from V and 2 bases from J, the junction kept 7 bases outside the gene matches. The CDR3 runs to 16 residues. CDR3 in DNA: TGTGCCAGCAGCTTAGCTGTGGGAGGGAGAACCTACGAGCAGTACTTC. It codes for CASSLAVGGRTYEQYF.

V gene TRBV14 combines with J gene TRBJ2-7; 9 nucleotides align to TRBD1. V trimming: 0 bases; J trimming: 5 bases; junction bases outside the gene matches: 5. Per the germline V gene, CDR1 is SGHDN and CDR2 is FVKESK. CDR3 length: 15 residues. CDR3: CASSQELQGAHEQYF. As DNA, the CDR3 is TGTGCCAGCAGCCAAGAGTTACAGGGGGCCCACGAGCAGTACTTC.

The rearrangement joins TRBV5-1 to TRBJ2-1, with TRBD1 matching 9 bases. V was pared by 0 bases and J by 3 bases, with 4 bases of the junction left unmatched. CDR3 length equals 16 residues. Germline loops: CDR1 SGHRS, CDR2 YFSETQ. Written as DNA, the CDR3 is TGCGCCAGCAGCTTGGGGGCGGGACAGGGCTACAATGAGCAGTTCTTC. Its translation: CASSLGAGQGYNEQFF.

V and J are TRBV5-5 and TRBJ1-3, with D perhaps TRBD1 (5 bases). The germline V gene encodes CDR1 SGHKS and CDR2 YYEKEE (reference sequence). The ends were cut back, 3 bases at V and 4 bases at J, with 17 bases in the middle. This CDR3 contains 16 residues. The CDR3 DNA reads TGTGCCAGCAGCTCTCGCGGGAGGGGCGCAGGAAACACCATATATTTT. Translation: CASSSRGRGAGNTIYF.

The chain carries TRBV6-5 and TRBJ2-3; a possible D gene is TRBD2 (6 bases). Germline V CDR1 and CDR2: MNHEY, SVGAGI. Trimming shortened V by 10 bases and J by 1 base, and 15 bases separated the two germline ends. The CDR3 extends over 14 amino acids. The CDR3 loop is CATRMGGGTDTQYF. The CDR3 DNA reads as TGTGCCACCCGGATGGGCGGGGGCACAGATACGCAGTATTTT.

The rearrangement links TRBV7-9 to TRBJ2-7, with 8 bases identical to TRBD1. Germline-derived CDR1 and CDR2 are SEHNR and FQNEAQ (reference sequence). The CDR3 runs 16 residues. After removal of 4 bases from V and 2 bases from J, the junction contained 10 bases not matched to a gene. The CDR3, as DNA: TGTGCCAGCAGCTGGGAAATCGACAGGGGTCCCTACGAGCAGTACTTC. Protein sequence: CASSWEIDRGPYEQYF.

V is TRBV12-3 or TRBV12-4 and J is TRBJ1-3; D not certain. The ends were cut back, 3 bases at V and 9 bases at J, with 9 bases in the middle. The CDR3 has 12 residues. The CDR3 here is CASSLGGRTIYF. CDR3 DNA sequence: TGTGCCAGCAGTTTGGGAGGACGCACCATATATTTT.

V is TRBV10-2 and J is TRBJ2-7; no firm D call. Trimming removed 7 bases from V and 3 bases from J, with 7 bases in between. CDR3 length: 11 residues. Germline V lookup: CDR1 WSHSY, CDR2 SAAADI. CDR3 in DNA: TGCGCCAGCAAAGACATCTACGAGCAGTACTTC. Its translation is CASKDIYEQYF.

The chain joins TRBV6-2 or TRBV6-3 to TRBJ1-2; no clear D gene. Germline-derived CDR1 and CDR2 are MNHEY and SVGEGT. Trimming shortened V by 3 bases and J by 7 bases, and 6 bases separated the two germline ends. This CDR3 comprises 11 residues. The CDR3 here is CASSYNSGYTF. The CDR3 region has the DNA TGTGCCAGCAGTTATAATAGTGGCTACACCTTC.

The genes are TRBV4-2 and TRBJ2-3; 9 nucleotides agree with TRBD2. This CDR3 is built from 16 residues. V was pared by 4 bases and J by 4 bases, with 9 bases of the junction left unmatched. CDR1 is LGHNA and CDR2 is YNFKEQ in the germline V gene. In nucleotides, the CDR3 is TGTGCCAGCAGCCCAAGGGTAGCGGGAGTTTCAGATACGCAGTATTTT. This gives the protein CASSPRVAGVSDTQYF.

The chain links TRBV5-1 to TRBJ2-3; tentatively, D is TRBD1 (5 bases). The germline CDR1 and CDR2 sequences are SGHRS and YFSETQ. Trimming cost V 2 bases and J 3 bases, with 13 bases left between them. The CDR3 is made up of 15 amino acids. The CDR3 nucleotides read TGCGCCAGCAGCTTAAACCCGGCAGGGACAGATACGCAGTATTTT. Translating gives CASSLNPAGTDTQYF.

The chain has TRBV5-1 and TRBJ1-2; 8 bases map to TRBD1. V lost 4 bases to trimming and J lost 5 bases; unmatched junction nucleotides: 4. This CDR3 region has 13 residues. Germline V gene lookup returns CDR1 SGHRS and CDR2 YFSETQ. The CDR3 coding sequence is TGCGCCAGCAGCGAACAGGGGGAGTATGGCTACACCTTC. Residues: CASSEQGEYGYTF.

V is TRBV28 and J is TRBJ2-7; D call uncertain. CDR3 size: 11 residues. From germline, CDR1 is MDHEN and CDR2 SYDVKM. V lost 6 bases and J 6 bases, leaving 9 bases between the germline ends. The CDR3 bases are TGTGCCAGCAGCCTACGAACCGAGCAGTACTTC. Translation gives CASSLRTEQYF.

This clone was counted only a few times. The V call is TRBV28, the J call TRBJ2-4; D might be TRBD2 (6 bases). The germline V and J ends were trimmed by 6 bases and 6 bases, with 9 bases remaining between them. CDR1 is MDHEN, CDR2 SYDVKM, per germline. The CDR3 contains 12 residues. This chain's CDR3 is CASRGTPNIQYF. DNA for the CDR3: TGTGCCAGCAGGGGGACTCCAAACATTCAGTACTTC.

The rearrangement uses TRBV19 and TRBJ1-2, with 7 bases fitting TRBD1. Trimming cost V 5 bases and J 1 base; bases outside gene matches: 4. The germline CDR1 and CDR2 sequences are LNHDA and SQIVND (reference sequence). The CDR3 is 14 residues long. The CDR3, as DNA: TGTGCCAGTAGTCAGGACAGGTTTAACTATGGCTACACCTTC. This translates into CASSQDRFNYGYTF.

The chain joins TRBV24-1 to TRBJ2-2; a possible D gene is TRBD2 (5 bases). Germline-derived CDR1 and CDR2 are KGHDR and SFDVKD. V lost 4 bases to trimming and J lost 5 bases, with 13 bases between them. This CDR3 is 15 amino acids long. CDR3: CATSDSRENTGELFF. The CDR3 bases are TGTGCCACCAGTGACTCAAGGGAGAATACCGGGGAGCTGTTTTTT.

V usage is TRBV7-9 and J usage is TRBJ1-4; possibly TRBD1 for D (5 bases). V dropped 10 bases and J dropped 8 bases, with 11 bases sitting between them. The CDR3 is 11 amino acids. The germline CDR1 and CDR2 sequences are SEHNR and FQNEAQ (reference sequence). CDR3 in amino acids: CATDKDEKLFF. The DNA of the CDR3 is TGTGCCACGGACAAGGACGAAAAACTGTTTTTT. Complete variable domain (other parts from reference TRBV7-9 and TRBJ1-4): DTGVSQNPRHKITKRGQNVTFRCDPISEHNRLYWYRQTLGQGPEFLTYFQNEAQLEKSRLLSDRFSAERPKGSFSTLEIQRTEQGDSAMYLCATDKDEKLFFGSGTQLSVL.

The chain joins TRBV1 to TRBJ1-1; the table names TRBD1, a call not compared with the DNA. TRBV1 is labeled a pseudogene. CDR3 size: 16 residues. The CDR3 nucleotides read TGCACCAGCAGCCAAGTGCCCGGGACAGGGGATACTGAAGCTTTCTTT. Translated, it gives CTSSQVPGTGDTEAFF.

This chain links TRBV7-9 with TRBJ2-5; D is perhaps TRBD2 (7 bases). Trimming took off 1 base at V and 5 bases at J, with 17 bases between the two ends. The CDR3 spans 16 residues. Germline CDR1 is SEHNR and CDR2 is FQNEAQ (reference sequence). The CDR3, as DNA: TGTGCCAGCAGCTTAGATTACAGCAGGGGAGGGGAGACCCAGTACTTC. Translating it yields CASSLDYSRGGETQYF.

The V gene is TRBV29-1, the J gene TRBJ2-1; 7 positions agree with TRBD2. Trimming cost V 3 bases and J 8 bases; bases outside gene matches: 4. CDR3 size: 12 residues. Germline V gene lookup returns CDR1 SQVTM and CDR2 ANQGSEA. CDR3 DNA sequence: TGCAGCGTTGATACGGGAGGTGATGAGCAGTTCTTC. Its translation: CSVDTGGDEQFF.